This T cell receptor (beta chain) was sequenced for a study of cytomegalovirus exposure and HLA in healthy donors. The study, taken as a whole, reports: The authors listed 164 TCR beta chains as cytomegalovirus-associated. In vitro work confirmed that a few CMV-associated chains recognize CMV antigens. Reports described diagnosis of cytomegalovirus status by the classifier as highly specific and sensitive.

Germline CDR1 SNHLY, CDR2 FYNNEI. Trimming removed 3 bases at V and 5 bases at J, with 14 bases between. There are 14 residues in the CDR3. The donors were part of the validation cohort of 120 subjects. That cohort was separate from the first cohort, which comprised 500 to 700 subjects. Here immunoSEQ multiplex PCR was the method, and the copy in TCRdb shows in-frame clones only, minus some. The data hold 150,000 to 200,000 clones, with around nine tenths observed a single time. Concerning this clone itself: What it binds is not known.

The receptor was isolated from a man aged 18 to 30 in good health and CMV-seropositive. V usage is TRBV2 and J usage is TRBJ2-7; D possibly corresponds to TRBD1 (6 bases). Sample: PBMCs. The CDR3 spells CASSDQGRENEQYF. The CDR3 DNA sequence: TGTGCCAGCAGTGATCAGGGGCGCGAGAACGAGCAGTACTTC.